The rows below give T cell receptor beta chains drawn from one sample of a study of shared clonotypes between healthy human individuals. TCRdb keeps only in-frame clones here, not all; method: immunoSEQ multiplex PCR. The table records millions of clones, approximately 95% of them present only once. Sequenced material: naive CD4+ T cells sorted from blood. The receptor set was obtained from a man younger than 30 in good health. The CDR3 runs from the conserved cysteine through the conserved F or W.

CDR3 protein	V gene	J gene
CASSLAPPGSPGDTQYF	TRBV7-2	TRBJ2-3
CSAEKGISEAFF	TRBV29-1	TRBJ1-1
CAWTLGGPSNYGYTF	TRBV30	TRBJ1-2
CASSPLGTGRTGETQYF	TRBV18	TRBJ2-5
CASSSRLCTQYF	TRBV7-7	TRBJ2-3
CASSPFSGGSQETQYF	TRBV18	TRBJ2-5
CASSQTLVTEAFF	TRBV4-1	TRBJ1-1
CASSIGQPQHF	TRBV19	TRBJ1-5
CASSSGTGNKNEQFF	TRBV6-5	TRBJ2-1
CASSLSPRGNQPQHF	TRBV27	TRBJ1-5
CASSSGDRVTGELFF	TRBV5-1	TRBJ2-2
CASRKTGQGRNYGYTF	TRBV19	TRBJ1-2
CASSRMGDTYEQYF	TRBV6-6	TRBJ2-7
CASSYSNLRGPYEQYF	TRBV6-5	TRBJ2-7
CASSPVGTGYGYTF	TRBV7-2	TRBJ1-2
CASSLKQGREKLFF	TRBV5-1	TRBJ1-4
CASQDRERANSPLHF	TRBV2	TRBJ1-6
CASNRQGAGEVAQYF	TRBV2	TRBJ2-5
CASSKACWTEAFF	TRBV21-1	TRBJ1-1
CASSLEMGIFYEQYF	TRBV11-2	TRBJ2-7
CAWSGVTEAFF	TRBV30	TRBJ1-1
CASSHRDRDDEQFF	TRBV7-4	TRBJ2-1
CASSVEYNEQFF	TRBV9	TRBJ2-1
CASEGYSGYYSYEQYF	TRBV5-4	TRBJ2-7
CAWGEGSYNEQFF	TRBV30	TRBJ2-1
CASSTDPGTGVHEQYF	TRBV28	TRBJ2-7
CASSSSGETQYF	TRBV5-1	TRBJ2-5
CASSRAGSWQETQYF	TRBV6-6	TRBJ2-5
CASSEYTRRAFF	TRBV19	TRBJ1-1
CARKGQGYNSPLHF	TRBV5-4	TRBJ1-6
CAISDPQGGNSPLHF	TRBV10-3	TRBJ1-6
CATSKDQGANTGELFF	TRBV15	TRBJ2-2
CASWDRSNTEAFF	TRBV6-1	TRBJ1-1
CASSYEGGDTDTQYF	TRBV6-5	TRBJ2-3
CASSMGQPPYEQYF	TRBV5-1	TRBJ2-7
CASSSQTGLAGPNEQFF	TRBV5-6	TRBJ2-1
CAAGQGSNQPQHF	TRBV30	TRBJ1-5
CASRRGTGGQDTQYF	TRBV6-5	TRBJ2-3
CASSPRTANNEQFF	TRBV11-1	TRBJ2-1
CASSIRAIDTQYF	TRBV11-2	TRBJ2-3
CASSQEGSGGHEQYF	TRBV4-3	TRBJ2-7
CASSQEDRNSEAFF	TRBV4-3	TRBJ1-1
CASRTDRANTGELFF	TRBV19	TRBJ2-2
CAISDGTGATYGYTF	TRBV10-3	TRBJ1-2
CATGPNQPQHF	TRBV10-3	TRBJ1-5
CASSLEGGSEQFF	TRBV7-9	TRBJ2-1
CASSFAGNTGELFF	TRBV5-1	TRBJ2-2
CASSQDARDSEKLFF	TRBV4-1	TRBJ1-4
CASGGPRGTGELFF	TRBV10-1	TRBJ2-2
CASSLVYSATNEKLFF	TRBV5-8	TRBJ1-4
CASWTSGGPYPTEQYF	TRBV6-4	TRBJ2-7
CASSEESGAETQYF	TRBV2	TRBJ2-5
CAISEPGTHGDTQYF	TRBV10-3	TRBJ2-3
CASSKKEGNSNQPQHF	TRBV2	TRBJ1-5
CASGIRGPGNTIYF	TRBV28	TRBJ1-3